The entry below gives a single T cell receptor beta chain sequence along with its context. Its antigen remains unknown. Germline V CDR1 and CDR2: SEHNR, FQNEAQ (reference sequence). This CDR3 region has 13 residues. V lost 5 bases and J lost 7; bases outside the gene matches: 4. The study ran its PCR with 60 Vbeta and 13 Jbeta primers. Measured with immunoSEQ multiplex PCR; TCRdb has only the in-frame clones, and not every one. The sample includes 130,000 or so clones, roughly four fifths of them seen just once. The data were obtained in a study of cytomegalovirus exposure and HLA in healthy donors. Study-wide points: Associated with HLA alleles at 0.05 false discovery rate in a later analysis were 16,951 TCR beta sequences. Being productive about 87% or about 30% of the time was typical of most TCR beta V segments in an earlier analysis. What a later analysis showed was that several of the most significant clusters appeared linked to common viral pathogens.

This rearrangement joins TRBV7-9 to TRBJ2-2; 7 bases match TRBD2. Sequenced input: PBMCs. This sequence originates from a man between 18 and 29 years old in good health and CMV-seropositive. CDR3 bases: TGTGCCAGCAGCCCGCGGACTAGCGGGGAGCTGTTTTTT. Amino acid sequence: CASSPRTSGELFF. Drawing the rest from reference TRBV7-9 and TRBJ2-2, the complete variable domain is DTGVSQNPRHKITKRGQNVTFRCDPISEHNRLYWYRQTLGQGPEFLTYFQNEAQLEKSRLLSDRFSAERPKGSFSTLEIQRTEQGDSAMYLCASSPRTSGELFFGEGSRLTVL.